The clone carrying this TCR beta chain was seen many times. This entry comes from a study of T cells in Graves' hyperthyroidism and ophthalmopathy. CDR3 size: 17 residues. Germline lookup yields CDR1 SGHRS and CDR2 YFSETQ. Germline trimming cut 3 bases from V and 1 base from J; bases unmatched to any gene: 9. The TCR beta CDR3 regions underwent amplification using RNA transcripts as the source. Primed by the HTBI set, a first-round RT-PCR was run on the TCR CDR3. TCRdb used MiXCR to reprocess the multiplex PCR reads, holding one entry per CDR3 protein. The sample consists of around 340,000 distinct CDR3 sequences, around 20% of them appearing once.

What was sequenced was blood. The J gene is TRBJ2-4, the V gene TRBV5-1; the match to TRBD2 covers 8 bases. This receptor was taken from a woman aged 50 to 65 with Graves' hyperthyroidism. CDR3 region: CASSSLGLANAKNIQYF. In DNA, the CDR3 is TGCGCCAGCAGCTCCCTAGGACTAGCTAACGCCAAAAACATTCAGTACTTC.